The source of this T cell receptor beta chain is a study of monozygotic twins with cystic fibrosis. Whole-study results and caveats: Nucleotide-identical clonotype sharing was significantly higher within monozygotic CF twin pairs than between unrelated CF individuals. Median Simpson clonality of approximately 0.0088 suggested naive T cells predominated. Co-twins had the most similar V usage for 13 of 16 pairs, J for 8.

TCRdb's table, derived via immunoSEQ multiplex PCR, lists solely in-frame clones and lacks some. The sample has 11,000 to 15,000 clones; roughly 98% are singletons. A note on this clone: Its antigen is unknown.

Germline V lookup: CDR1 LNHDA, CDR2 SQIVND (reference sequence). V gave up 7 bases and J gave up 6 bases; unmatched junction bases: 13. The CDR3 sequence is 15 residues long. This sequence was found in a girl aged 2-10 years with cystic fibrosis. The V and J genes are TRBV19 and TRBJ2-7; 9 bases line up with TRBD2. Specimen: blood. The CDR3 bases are TGTGCCAGTACCACGACGGCGGGAGGGCCGAGCGAGCAGTACTTC. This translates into CASTTTAGGPSEQYF.